The source of this TCR beta chain is a study of shared clonotypes between healthy human individuals. The CDR3 is 13 amino acids. CDR1 and CDR2 from the germline V gene are MDHEN and SYDVKM. V lost 3 bases and J 8 bases, leaving 13 bases between the germline ends. Assay used: immunoSEQ multiplex PCR; TCRdb lists only in-frame clones, some missing. Of over a million clones in the sample, approximately 97% are singletons; the top ten hold roughly 1.2%. V and J are TRBV28 and TRBJ1-2; D is possibly TRBD1 (5 bases). Sequencing input: naive CD4+ T cells sorted from blood. The sample's subset: CD45RA+ positively selected. This receptor was identified in a man aged 25-40 years in good health. Here the CDR3 reads CASSLSGNSGYTF. The CDR3 DNA sequence: TGTGCCAGCAGTTTGTCAGGGAACAGCGGCTACACCTTC.